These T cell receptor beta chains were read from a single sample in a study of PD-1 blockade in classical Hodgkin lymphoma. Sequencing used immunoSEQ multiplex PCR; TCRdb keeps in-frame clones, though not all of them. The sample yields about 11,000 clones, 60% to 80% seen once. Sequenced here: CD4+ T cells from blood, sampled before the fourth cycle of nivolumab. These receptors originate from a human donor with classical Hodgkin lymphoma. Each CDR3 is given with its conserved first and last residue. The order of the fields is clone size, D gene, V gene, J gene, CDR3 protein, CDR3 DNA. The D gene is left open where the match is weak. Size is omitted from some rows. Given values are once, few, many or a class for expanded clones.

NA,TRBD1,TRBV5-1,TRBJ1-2,CASSPTRTGITYGYTF,TGCGCCAGCAGCCCCACCCGGACAGGAATTACCTATGGCTACACCTTC
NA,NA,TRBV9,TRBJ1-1,CASSVVSGSTEAFF,TGTGCCAGCAGCGTAGTGAGTGGGAGCACTGAAGCTTTCTTT
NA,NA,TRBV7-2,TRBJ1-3,CASSNSGSGNTIYF,TGTGCCAGCAGTAATTCGGGATCTGGAAACACCATATATTTT
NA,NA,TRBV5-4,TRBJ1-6,CASSLGGWILGSPLHF,TGTGCCAGCAGCTTGGGGGGTTGGATTTTAGGTTCACCCCTCCACTTT
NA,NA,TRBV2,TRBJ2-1,CASAYLGAGAYNEQFF,TGTGCCAGCGCATACCTTGGGGCAGGAGCCTACAATGAGCAGTTCTTC
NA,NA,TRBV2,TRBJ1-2,CASRRREGANYGYTF,TGTGCCAGCAGAAGGAGGGAGGGTGCTAACTATGGCTACACCTTC
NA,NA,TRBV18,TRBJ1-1,CASSPRTANTEAFF,TGTGCCAGCTCACCAAGGACAGCGAACACTGAAGCTTTCTTT
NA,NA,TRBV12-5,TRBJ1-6,CASGFPLVRENNSPLHF,TGTGCTAGTGGTTTCCCGCTGGTGAGAGAAAATAATTCACCCCTCCACTTT
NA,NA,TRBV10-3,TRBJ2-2,CAPPGGGRTGELFF,TGTGCCCCCCCCGGAGGGGGAAGAACCGGGGAGCTGTTTTTT
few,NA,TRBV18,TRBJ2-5,CASSPPPGRETQYF,TGTGCCAGCTCACCACCTCCAGGGCGGGAGACCCAGTACTTC
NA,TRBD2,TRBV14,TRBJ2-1,CASSQGLAGRGEQFF,TGTGCCAGCAGCCAAGGCCTAGCGGGACGGGGTGAGCAGTTCTTC
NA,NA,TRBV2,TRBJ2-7,CASRRGYEQYF,TGTGCCAGCAGGCGCGGGTACGAGCAGTACTTC
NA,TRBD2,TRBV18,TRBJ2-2,CASSPWSVAGDTGELFF,TGTGCCAGCTCACCATGGTCGGTAGCGGGAGACACCGGGGAGCTGTTTTTT
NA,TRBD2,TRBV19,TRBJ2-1,CASRYLHTGAGGWEQFF,TGTGCCAGTAGGTACCTCCATACAGGAGCGGGAGGCTGGGAGCAGTTCTTC
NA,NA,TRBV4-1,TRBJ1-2,CASSQDQGRLGTDSYGYTF,TGCGCCAGCAGCCAAGATCAAGGTAGATTAGGGACGGATTCCTATGGCTACACCTTC
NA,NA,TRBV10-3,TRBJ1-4,CAISESDMATNEKLFF,TGTGCCATCAGTGAGTCGGACATGGCAACTAATGAAAAACTGTTTTTT
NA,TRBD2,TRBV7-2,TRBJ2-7,CASSPVAGLGYEQYF,TGTGCCAGCAGCCCAGTAGCGGGACTAGGGTACGAGCAGTACTTC
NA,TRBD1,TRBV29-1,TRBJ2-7,CSVIGQGVYEQYF,TGCAGCGTTATAGGACAGGGGGTCTACGAGCAGTACTTC
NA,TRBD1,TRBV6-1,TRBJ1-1,CASPGQEWNTEAFF,TGTGCCAGCCCCGGACAGGAGTGGAACACTGAAGCTTTCTTT
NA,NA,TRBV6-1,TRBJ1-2,CASSERTTNYGYTF,TGTGCCAGCAGTGAAAGGACGACTAACTATGGCTACACCTTC
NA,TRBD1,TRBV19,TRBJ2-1,CASSIDGLTGQYNEQFF,TGTGCCAGTAGTATAGATGGCCTGACAGGGCAATACAATGAGCAGTTCTTC
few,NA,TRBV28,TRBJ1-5,CASSYRAARTNQPQHF,TGTGCCAGCAGTTACCGGGCCGCCAGGACCAATCAGCCCCAGCATTTT
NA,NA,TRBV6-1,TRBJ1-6,CASSVEGPHNSPLHF,TGTGCCAGCAGTGTGGAGGGCCCTCATAATTCACCCCTCCACTTT
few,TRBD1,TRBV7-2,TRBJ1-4,CASSKQGNEKLFF,TGTGCCAGCAGCAAACAGGGGAATGAAAAACTGTTTTTT
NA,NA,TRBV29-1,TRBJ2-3,CSVETQTQYF,TGCAGCGTTGAAACGCAGACGCAGTATTTT
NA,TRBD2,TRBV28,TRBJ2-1,CASRDISGRLYNEQFF,TGTGCCAGCAGGGACATTAGCGGGAGGCTCTACAATGAGCAGTTCTTC
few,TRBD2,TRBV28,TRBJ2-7,CASSLGGEGLGQYF,TGTGCCAGCAGTTTAGGGGGGGAGGGCCTTGGGCAGTACTTC
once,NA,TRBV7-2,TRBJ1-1,CASSPPNTEAFF,TGTGCCAGCAGCCCCCCGAACACTGAAGCTTTCTTT
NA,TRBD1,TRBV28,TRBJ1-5,CASSLGTGIRGNQPQHF,TGTGCCAGCAGTTTAGGGACAGGGATTAGGGGCAATCAGCCCCAGCATTTT
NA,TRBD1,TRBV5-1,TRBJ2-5,CASGIDRGETQYF,TGCGCCAGCGGGATAGACAGGGGAGAGACCCAGTACTTC
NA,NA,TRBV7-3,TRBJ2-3,CASSLEGRADTQYF,TGTGCCAGCAGCTTAGAGGGCAGGGCAGATACGCAGTATTTT
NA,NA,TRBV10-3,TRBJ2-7,CAISESLRVHEQYF,TGTGCCATCAGTGAGTCTCTCAGGGTCCACGAGCAGTACTTC
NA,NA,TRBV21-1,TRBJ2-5,CASSKLRRRVETQYF,TGTGCCAGCAGCAAACTTCGGCGCAGGGTGGAGACCCAGTACTTC
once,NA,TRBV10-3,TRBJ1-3,CAISSTGAAGNTIYF,TGTGCCATCAGTTCGACGGGCGCGGCTGGAAACACCATATATTTT
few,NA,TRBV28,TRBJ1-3,CASSLAQPLSGNTIYF,TGTGCCAGCAGTTTAGCGCAGCCTCTCTCTGGAAACACCATATATTTT
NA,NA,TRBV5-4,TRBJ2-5,CASSPDRQETQYF,TGTGCCAGCAGCCCGGACAGACAAGAGACCCAGTACTTC
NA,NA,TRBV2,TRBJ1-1,CASSDDAAREAFF,TGTGCCAGCAGTGATGATGCAGCCCGGGAAGCTTTCTTT
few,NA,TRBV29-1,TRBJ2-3,CSVDTDTQYF,TGCAGCGTTGACACAGATACGCAGTATTTT
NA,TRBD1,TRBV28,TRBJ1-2,CASSFARGDYGYTF,TGTGCCAGCAGTTTCGCCAGGGGGGACTATGGCTACACCTTC
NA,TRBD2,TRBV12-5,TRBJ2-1,CASGLASSGRARDEQFF,TGTGCTAGTGGTTTGGCCTCTAGCGGGAGGGCGCGGGATGAGCAGTTCTTC
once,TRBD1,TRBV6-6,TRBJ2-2,CASRGTGTAGELFF,TGTGCCAGCAGAGGGACAGGGACGGCCGGGGAGCTGTTTTTT
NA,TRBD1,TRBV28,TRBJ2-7,CASRARQGSKYF,TGTGCCAGCAGGGCTCGACAGGGGAGTAAGTACTTC
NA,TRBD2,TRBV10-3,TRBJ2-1,CAISGGGGSYNEQFF,TGTGCCATCAGTGGAGGCGGGGGCTCCTACAATGAGCAGTTCTTC
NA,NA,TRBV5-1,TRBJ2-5,CASSHGTVEETQYF,TGCGCCAGCAGCCACGGGACGGTAGAAGAGACCCAGTACTTC
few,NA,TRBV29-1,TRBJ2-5,CSVGAAQETQYF,TGCAGCGTTGGAGCGGCCCAAGAGACCCAGTACTTC
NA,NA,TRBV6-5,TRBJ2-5,CAMLQLTQETQYF,TGTGCCATGCTACAACTTACACAAGAGACCCAGTACTTC
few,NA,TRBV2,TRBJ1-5,CASRDGQQPQHF,TGTGCCAGCAGGGATGGACAGCAGCCCCAGCATTTT
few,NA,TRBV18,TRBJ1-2,CASSPPNAKTTGKGYTF,TGTGCCAGCTCACCACCGAACGCTAAAACCACCGGGAAGGGCTACACCTTC
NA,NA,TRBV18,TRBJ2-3,CASLEGNSDTQYF,TGTGCCAGCTTAGAGGGGAATTCAGATACGCAGTATTTT
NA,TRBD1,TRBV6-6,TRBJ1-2,CASRGDRGDYGYTF,TGTGCCAGCAGAGGGGACAGGGGGGACTATGGCTACACCTTC
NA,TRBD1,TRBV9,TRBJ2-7,CASSARQGAGEQYF,TGTGCCAGCAGCGCTCGACAGGGTGCCGGCGAGCAGTACTTC
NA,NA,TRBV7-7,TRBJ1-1,CASSRSKNTEAFF,TGTGCTAGCAGCCGTTCAAAGAACACTGAAGCTTTCTTT